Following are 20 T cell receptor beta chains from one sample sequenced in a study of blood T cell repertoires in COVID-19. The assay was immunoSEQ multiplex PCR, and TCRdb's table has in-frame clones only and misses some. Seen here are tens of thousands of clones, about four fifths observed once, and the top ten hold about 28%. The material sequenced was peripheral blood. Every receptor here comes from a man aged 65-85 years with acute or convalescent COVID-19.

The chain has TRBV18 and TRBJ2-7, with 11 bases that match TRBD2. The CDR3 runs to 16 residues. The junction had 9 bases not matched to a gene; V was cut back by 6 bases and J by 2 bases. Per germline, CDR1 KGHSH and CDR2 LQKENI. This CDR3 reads CASSLGTSGRTYEQYF. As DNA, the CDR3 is TGTGCCAGCTCCCTAGGGACTAGCGGTAGAACCTACGAGCAGTACTTC.

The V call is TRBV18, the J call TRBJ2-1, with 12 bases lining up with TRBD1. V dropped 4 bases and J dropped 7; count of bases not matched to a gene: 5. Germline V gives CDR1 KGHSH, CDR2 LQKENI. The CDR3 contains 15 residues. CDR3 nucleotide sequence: TGTGCCAGCTCACTTAGGGACAGGGGGCTGAATGAGCAGTTCTTC. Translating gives CASSLRDRGLNEQFF. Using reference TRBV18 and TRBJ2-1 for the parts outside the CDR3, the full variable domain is NAGVMQNPRHLVRRRGQEARLRCSPMKGHSHVYWYRQLPEEGLKFMVYLQKENIIDESGMPKERFSAEFPKEGPSILRIQQVVRGDSAAYFCASSLRDRGLNEQFFGPGTRLTVL.

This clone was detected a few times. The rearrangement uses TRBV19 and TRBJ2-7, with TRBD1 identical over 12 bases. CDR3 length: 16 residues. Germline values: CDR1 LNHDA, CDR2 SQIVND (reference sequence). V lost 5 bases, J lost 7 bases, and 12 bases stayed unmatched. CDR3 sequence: CASSFKPGQGAQEQYF. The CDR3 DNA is TGTGCCAGTAGTTTTAAGCCGGGACAGGGGGCGCAGGAGCAGTACTTC.

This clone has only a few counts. The CDR3 DNA is TGCGCCAGCAGCCGCGGGACTAGCGCCACAGATACGCAGTATTTT. It codes for CASSRGTSATDTQYF. The chain uses TRBV5-1 and TRBJ2-3, with TRBD2 matching 10 bases. Losses at the gene ends were 4 bases for V and 2 bases for J; bases not matched to a gene: 4. CDR3 length: 15 residues. Germline CDR1 SGHRS, CDR2 YFSETQ.

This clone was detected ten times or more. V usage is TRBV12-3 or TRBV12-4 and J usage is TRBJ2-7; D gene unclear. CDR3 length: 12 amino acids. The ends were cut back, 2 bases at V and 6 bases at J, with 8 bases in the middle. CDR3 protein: CASSLSATEQYF. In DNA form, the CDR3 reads TGTGCCAGCAGTTTAAGCGCCACCGAGCAGTACTTC.

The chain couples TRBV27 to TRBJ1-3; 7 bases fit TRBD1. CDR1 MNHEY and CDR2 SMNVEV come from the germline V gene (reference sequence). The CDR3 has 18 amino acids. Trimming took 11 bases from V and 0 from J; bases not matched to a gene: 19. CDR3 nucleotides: TGTGCCGGACTCTCCGGGACAGTCCCACTCTACTCTGGAAACACCATATATTTT. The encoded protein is CAGLSGTVPLYSGNTIYF.

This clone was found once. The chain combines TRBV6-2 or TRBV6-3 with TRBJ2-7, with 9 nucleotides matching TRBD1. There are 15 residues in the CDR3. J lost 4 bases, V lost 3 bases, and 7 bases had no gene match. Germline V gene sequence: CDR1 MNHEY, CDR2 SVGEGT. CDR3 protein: CASSYRGTGPYEQYF. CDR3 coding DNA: TGTGCCAGCAGTTATAGGGGGACAGGGCCATACGAGCAGTACTTC.

In nucleotides, the CDR3 is TGCGCCAGCAGCCAAGTCACGCGTTATGGCTACACCTTC. Residues: CASSQVTRYGYTF. This rearrangement joins TRBV4-3 to TRBJ1-2; D is undetermined. V lost 1 base and J 5 bases, leaving 8 bases between the germline ends. In germline, CDR1 is LGHNA, CDR2 YSLEER. The CDR3 has 13 residues.

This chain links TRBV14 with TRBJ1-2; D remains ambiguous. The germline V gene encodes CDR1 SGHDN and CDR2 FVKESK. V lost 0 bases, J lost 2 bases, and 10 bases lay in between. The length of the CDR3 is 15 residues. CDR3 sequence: CASSQDTRANYGYTF. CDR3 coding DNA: TGTGCCAGCAGCCAAGATACTAGGGCCAACTATGGCTACACCTTC. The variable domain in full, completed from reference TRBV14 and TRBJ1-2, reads EAGVTQFPSHSVIEKGQTVTLRCDPISGHDNLYWYRRVMGKEIKFLLHFVKESKQDESGMPNNRFLAERTGGTYSTLKVQPAELEDSGVYFCASSQDTRANYGYTFGSGTRLTVV.

The CDR3: CASSVAHRTNTGELFF. The CDR3 DNA is TGTGCCAGCAGCGTAGCTCACAGAACGAACACCGGGGAGCTGTTTTTT. The rearrangement links TRBV9 to TRBJ2-2, with D hard to call. CDR1 and CDR2 from the germline V gene are SGDLS and YYNGEE. The V and J ends lost 0 bases and 0 bases respectively, with 9 bases between them. The CDR3 extends over 16 amino acids. Variable domain in full (rest from reference TRBV9 and TRBJ2-2): DSGVTQTPKHLITATGQRVTLRCSPRSGDLSVYWYQQSLDQGLQFLIQYYNGEERAKGNILERFSAQQFPDLHSELNLSSLELGDSALYFCASSVAHRTNTGELFFGEGSRLTVL.

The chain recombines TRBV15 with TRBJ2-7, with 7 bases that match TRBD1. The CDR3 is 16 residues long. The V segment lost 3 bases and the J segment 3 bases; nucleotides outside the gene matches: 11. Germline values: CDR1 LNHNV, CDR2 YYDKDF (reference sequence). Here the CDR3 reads CATSSYRTGGLYEQYF. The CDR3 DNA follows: TGTGCCACCAGCAGCTATCGGACAGGAGGACTCTACGAGCAGTACTTC.

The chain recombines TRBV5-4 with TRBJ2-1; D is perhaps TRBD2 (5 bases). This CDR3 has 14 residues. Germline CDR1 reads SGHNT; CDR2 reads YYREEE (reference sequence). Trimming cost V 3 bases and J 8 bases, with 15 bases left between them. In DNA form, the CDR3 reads TGTGCCAGCAGCTCACCCGGGCTAGCCGATGAGCAGTTCTTC. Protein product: CASSSPGLADEQFF.

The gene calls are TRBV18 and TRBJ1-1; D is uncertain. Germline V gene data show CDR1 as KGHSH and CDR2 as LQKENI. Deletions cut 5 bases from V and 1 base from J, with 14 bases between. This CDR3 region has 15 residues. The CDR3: CASSTNNGGNTEAFF. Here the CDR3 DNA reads TGTGCCAGCTCAACCAACAACGGAGGGAACACTGAAGCTTTCTTT.

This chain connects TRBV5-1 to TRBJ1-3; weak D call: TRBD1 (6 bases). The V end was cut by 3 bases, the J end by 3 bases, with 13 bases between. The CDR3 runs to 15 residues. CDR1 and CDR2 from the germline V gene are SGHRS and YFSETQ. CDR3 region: CASSSTQGNGNTIYF. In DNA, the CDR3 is TGCGCCAGCAGCTCAACCCAGGGGAATGGAAACACCATATATTTT.

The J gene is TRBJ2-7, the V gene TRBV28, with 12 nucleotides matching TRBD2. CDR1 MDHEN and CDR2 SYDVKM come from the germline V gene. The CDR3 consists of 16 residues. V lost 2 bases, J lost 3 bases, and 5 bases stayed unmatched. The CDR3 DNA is TGTGCCAGCAGTTTAGGACTAGCGGGATTCCACTACGAGCAGTACTTC. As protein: CASSLGLAGFHYEQYF.

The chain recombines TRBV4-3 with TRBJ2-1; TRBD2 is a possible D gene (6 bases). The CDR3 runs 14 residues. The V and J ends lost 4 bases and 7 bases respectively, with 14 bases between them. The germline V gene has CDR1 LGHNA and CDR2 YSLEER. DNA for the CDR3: TGCGCCAGCAGCCCCCGATTAGCGGATAATGAGCAGTTCTTC. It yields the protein CASSPRLADNEQFF.

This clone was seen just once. The CDR3, as DNA: TGCGCCAGCAGCCAAGGGGGCGCCCCCAATCAGCCCCAGCATTTT. It translates to CASSQGGAPNQPQHF. The chain employs TRBV4-3 and TRBJ1-5; a possible D gene is TRBD1 (5 bases). Trimming cost V 1 base and J 3 bases, with 10 bases left between them. The CDR3 runs to 15 residues. The germline V gene has CDR1 LGHNA and CDR2 YSLEER.

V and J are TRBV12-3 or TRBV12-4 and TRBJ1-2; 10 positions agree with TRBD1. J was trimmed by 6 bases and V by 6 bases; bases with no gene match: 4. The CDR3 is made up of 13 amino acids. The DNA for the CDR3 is TGTGCCAGCAGGAGAGGACAGGGGGATGGCTACACCTTC. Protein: CASRRGQGDGYTF.

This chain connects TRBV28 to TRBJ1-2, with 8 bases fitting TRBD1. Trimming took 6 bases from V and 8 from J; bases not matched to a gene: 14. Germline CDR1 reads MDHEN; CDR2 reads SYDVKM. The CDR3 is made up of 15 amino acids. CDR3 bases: TGTGCCAGCAGCCACGAGGAGACAGGGGTGGGCGGCTACACCTTC. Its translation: CASSHEETGVGGYTF.

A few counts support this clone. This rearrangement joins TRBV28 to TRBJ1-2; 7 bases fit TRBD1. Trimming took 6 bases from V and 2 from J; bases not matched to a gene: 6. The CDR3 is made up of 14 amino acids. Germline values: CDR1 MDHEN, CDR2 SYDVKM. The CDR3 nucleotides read TGTGCCAGCAGCCCACAGGGGACCAACTATGGCTACACCTTC. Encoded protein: CASSPQGTNYGYTF.